The rows below give T cell receptor beta chains drawn from one sample of a study of shared clonotypes between healthy human individuals. Data came from immunoSEQ multiplex PCR; TCRdb stores just in-frame clones and leaves some out. Found here are over a million clones, around 97% of them singletons; the top ten hold approximately 1.1%. Sequencing used naive CD4+ T cells sorted from blood. These receptors all come from a man aged 25 to 40 in good health. CDR3s include the opening cysteine and the closing phenylalanine or tryptophan. The order of the fields is J gene, V gene, CDR3 length, D gene, clone size, CDR3 protein, CDR3 DNA. A D gene is named only where the DNA matches it firmly. The size entry is marked missing in some rows and otherwise reads once, few, many or a size class.

J gene: TRBJ2-7
V gene: TRBV11-2
CDR3 length: 13
D gene: TRBD1
clone size: -
CDR3 protein: CASSPGQGDEQYF
CDR3 DNA: TGTGCCAGCAGCCCAGGACAGGGGGACGAGCAGTACTTC

J gene: TRBJ2-5
V gene: TRBV7-9
CDR3 length: 13
D gene: -
clone size: -
CDR3 protein: CASSYDYKETQYF
CDR3 DNA: TGTGCCAGCAGCTACGACTACAAAGAGACCCAGTACTTC

J gene: TRBJ2-1
V gene: TRBV18
CDR3 length: 15
D gene: TRBD2
clone size: -
CDR3 protein: CASSPAGLEYNEQFF
CDR3 DNA: TGTGCCAGCTCACCGGCAGGACTAGAGTACAATGAGCAGTTCTTC

J gene: TRBJ2-7
V gene: TRBV11-2
CDR3 length: 14
D gene: -
clone size: -
CDR3 protein: CASSLAGTPYEQYF
CDR3 DNA: TGTGCCAGCAGCTTAGCTGGGACCCCCTACGAGCAGTACTTC

J gene: TRBJ2-7
V gene: TRBV10-3
CDR3 length: 14
D gene: -
clone size: -
CDR3 protein: CATCPGTEAYEQYF
CDR3 DNA: TGTGCCACCTGCCCCGGGACGGAAGCCTACGAGCAGTACTTC

J gene: TRBJ2-7
V gene: TRBV7-2
CDR3 length: 15
D gene: TRBD1
clone size: -
CDR3 protein: CASSSYRGASYEQYF
CDR3 DNA: TGTGCCAGCAGCTCCTACAGGGGGGCCTCCTACGAGCAGTACTTC

J gene: TRBJ1-2
V gene: TRBV14
CDR3 length: 15
D gene: -
clone size: -
CDR3 protein: CASSQHRTSNYGYTF
CDR3 DNA: TGTGCCAGCAGCCAGCACAGGACCTCTAACTATGGCTACACCTTC

J gene: TRBJ2-1
V gene: TRBV6-5
CDR3 length: 15
D gene: TRBD2
clone size: -
CDR3 protein: CASSPIAGVVGEQFF
CDR3 DNA: TGTGCCAGCAGTCCTATAGCGGGAGTTGTAGGTGAGCAGTTCTTC

J gene: TRBJ1-1
V gene: TRBV30
CDR3 length: 12
D gene: -
clone size: -
CDR3 protein: CAWEPSRAEAFF
CDR3 DNA: TGTGCCTGGGAACCCTCTAGGGCTGAAGCTTTCTTT

J gene: TRBJ2-1
V gene: TRBV7-2
CDR3 length: 16
D gene: -
clone size: -
CDR3 protein: CASSTKTVTAYNEQFF
CDR3 DNA: TGTGCCAGCAGCACCAAGACAGTAACAGCCTACAATGAGCAGTTCTTC

J gene: TRBJ1-1
V gene: TRBV25-1
CDR3 length: 14
D gene: -
clone size: -
CDR3 protein: CASSPRGRDTEAFF
CDR3 DNA: TGTGCCAGCAGTCCTAGGGGCCGGGACACTGAAGCTTTCTTT

J gene: TRBJ2-1
V gene: TRBV9
CDR3 length: 18
D gene: TRBD1
clone size: -
CDR3 protein: CASSAEAAGTGINNEQFF
CDR3 DNA: TGTGCCAGCAGCGCAGAAGCGGCCGGGACAGGTATAAACAATGAGCAGTTCTTC

J gene: TRBJ2-3
V gene: TRBV5-1
CDR3 length: 15
D gene: -
clone size: -
CDR3 protein: CASSPEPLRADTQYF
CDR3 DNA: TGCGCCAGCAGCCCAGAACCTCTACGGGCAGATACGCAGTATTTT

J gene: TRBJ1-5
V gene: TRBV28
CDR3 length: 16
D gene: TRBD1
clone size: -
CDR3 protein: CASSSPGTGGNQPQHF
CDR3 DNA: TGTGCCAGCAGCTCACCCGGGACAGGGGGCAATCAGCCCCAGCATTTT

J gene: TRBJ2-3
V gene: TRBV2
CDR3 length: 12
D gene: -
clone size: once
CDR3 protein: CASREESDTQYF
CDR3 DNA: TGTGCCAGCAGGGAAGAATCGGATACGCAGTATTTT

J gene: TRBJ2-2
V gene: TRBV9
CDR3 length: 16
D gene: -
clone size: -
CDR3 protein: CASSVTPQGNTGELFF
CDR3 DNA: TGTGCCAGCAGCGTAACCCCCCAAGGGAACACCGGGGAGCTGTTTTTT

J gene: TRBJ2-7
V gene: TRBV6-5
CDR3 length: 11
D gene: -
clone size: -
CDR3 protein: CASSSLYEQYF
CDR3 DNA: TGTGCCAGCAGTTCCCTATACGAGCAGTACTTC

J gene: TRBJ2-2
V gene: TRBV4-3
CDR3 length: 17
D gene: -
clone size: -
CDR3 protein: CASSQEGGQTYTGELFF
CDR3 DNA: TGCGCCAGCAGCCAAGAAGGGGGACAAACCTACACCGGGGAGCTGTTTTTT

J gene: TRBJ2-1
V gene: TRBV7-6
CDR3 length: 19
D gene: -
clone size: -
CDR3 protein: CASSLVPNGVERSYNEQFF
CDR3 DNA: TGTGCCAGCAGCTTAGTACCAAATGGGGTCGAAAGGTCCTACAATGAGCAGTTCTTC

J gene: TRBJ2-3
V gene: TRBV10-3
CDR3 length: 12
D gene: -
clone size: -
CDR3 protein: CAISDTSYMQYF
CDR3 DNA: TGTGCCATCAGTGACACTAGTTATATGCAGTATTTT

J gene: TRBJ2-5
V gene: TRBV5-4
CDR3 length: 16
D gene: TRBD2
clone size: -
CDR3 protein: CASSLGGLEGQETQYF
CDR3 DNA: TGTGCCAGCAGCTTGGGGGGACTAGAGGGACAAGAGACCCAGTACTTC

J gene: TRBJ1-3
V gene: TRBV19
CDR3 length: 17
D gene: -
clone size: -
CDR3 protein: CASSIGNWVNSGNTIYF
CDR3 DNA: TGTGCCAGTAGTATAGGAAATTGGGTGAACTCTGGAAACACCATATATTTT